This T cell receptor (beta chain) derives from a study of blood T cell repertoires in COVID-19. Overall study: COVID-19 samples collected from the United States, Italy and Spain covered acute and convalescent phases. PBMCs, B-cell-depleted T cells, or T cells were the source of the cDNA or gDNA that made up the material.

Trimming left V 6 bases short and J 2 bases short, with 11 bases between. The CDR3 is 12 residues long. Germline lookup yields CDR1 GTSNPN and CDR2 SVGIG (reference sequence). In the original analysis: Amplification of reference gene primers provided the estimated nucleated cell counts. Using immunoSEQ multiplex PCR, the repertoire was profiled, and TCRdb retains in-frame clones only, with some absent. V and J calls and clone size are copied from that table; D and trimming were computed from the DNA. The table lists 260,000 or so clones, roughly 88% of them singletons. Sequencing was done on a sample of peripheral blood. The chain joins TRBV30 to TRBJ2-7; a possible D gene is TRBD1 (6 bases). This TCR was recovered from a human donor in a cohort sampled during active COVID-19. CDR3 protein: CACATGTYEQYF. In DNA form, the CDR3 reads TGTGCCTGTGCCACAGGGACCTACGAGCAGTACTTC.